This T cell receptor beta chain was recovered during a study of regulatory T cells in long-lasting Graves disease. Study summary: Patients with new Graves' disease had used antithyroid drugs below 3 months. Study findings and constraints: Persistent patients shared more public clonotypes (around 2,500) than new patients (just under 1,000). Persistent cases favored TRBV28, TRBJ1-2 and TRBJ2-5.

Sequencing libraries for TCR beta were prepared with iRepertoire HTBI primers and Arm-PCR of CDR3 regions. TCRdb redid the calling of the multiplex PCR reads with MiXCR, one entry per CDR3 protein. The table includes under 800,000 distinct CDR3 sequences, approximately 15% detected once. A few counts support this clonotype. Its antigen remains unidentified. The time point was: newly diagnosed GD, antithyroid drugs for less than 3 months. PBMC RNA served as the TCR library source. Looked up from germline, CDR1 is MDHEN and CDR2 is SYDVKM. This CDR3 region has 16 residues. V was pared by 7 bases and J by 1 base, with 17 bases between. This sample was also put to use in a study of T cells in Graves' hyperthyroidism and ophthalmopathy. Per that paper: The blood repertoire included most of the expanded thyroid clonotypes above 0.001.

The TCR comes from a woman aged 30 to 39 with Graves disease. The sample consisted of peripheral blood mononuclear cells (PBMCs), taken at new diagnosis, from a patient treated with antithyroid drugs. The rearrangement links TRBV28 to TRBJ2-1, with a tentative D call TRBD1 (6 bases). This CDR3 reads CASTSFQDRSYNEQFF. As DNA, the CDR3 is TGTGCCAGCACTAGCTTCCAGGACAGATCCTACAATGAGCAGTTCTTC.